This T cell receptor beta chain was sequenced during a study of T cell clonotyping in hematopoietic cell transplantation (dated by TCRdb to the early 2020s). Looking at the study overall: Recipient blood was collected about 28 days before transplant and at days 30, 100 and 180 after transplant. A total of about 140 blood samples were gathered in the study from a few dozen consecutive transplant recipients along with their related donors. Patient recruitment ran from 2015 to early 2017, and follow-up continued until late 2020 or death. Here is what the overall study found, with its caveats: After transplant, TCR diversity in recipients dropped, and pathologically expanded clonotypes increased progressively from day 30 to day 180. Donor and pretransplant recipient Inverse Simpson Index values predicted broader posttransplant TCR repertoire diversity. Recipient repertoires showed only a small fraction of overlap with donor repertoires, and over 95% appeared de novo at the given depth. The sample size was limited and the cells went unsorted, which meant the CD4 and CD8 repertoire contributions could not be told apart.

The germline V gene (reference sequence) yields MNHEY for CDR1 and SMNVEV for CDR2. Relative to germline, V is 5 bases shorter and J is 4 bases shorter, with 11 bases between their ends. From its cysteine to its phenylalanine, the CDR3 spans 13 amino acids. Only the CDR3 part of the read is kept: 39 bases, read in frame from the first base. Nuclei Lysis Solution was used to extract genomic DNA from fresh or cryopreserved unfractionated peripheral blood mononuclear cells. A few counts support this clone. No antigen is known for it. No clone much larger than this one lies a single base away; base qualities are absent. With the immunoSEQ assay, which is a bias-controlled multiplex PCR relying on V- and J-specific primers, TCR beta CDR3 regions were amplified from genomic DNA. In a second PCR step, the CDR3 amplicons were tagged with a proprietary barcode plus Illumina adapter sequences. An Illumina MiSeq instrument was used to sequence the CDR3 libraries. In the authors' own workflow: Export and quality control were handled in immunoSEQ Analyzer 3.0, while downstream analyses relied on R Bioconductor and Immunarch. Only productive rearrangements in the normalized downsampled data set were used to calculate repertoire metrics. Pathologically expanded clonotypes were defined as those larger than 5 templates in the normalized cohort. The Inverse Simpson Index was used to measure repertoire diversity. To capture all clonotypes, the CMV-specificity analyses were run on the non-normalized data set. TCRdb limited this immuneACCESS table to in-frame rearrangements with V and J called. A share of clones is missing; checked studies link under half to unresolved V genes, and the rest is unexplained. Clone size and V and J calls were adopted from that table, with D and trimming inferred from the DNA. The sample table contains some 13,000 clones; only one count was recorded for less than 80% of them. Almost 10% of the sample comes from the top ten.

This sequence was found in a human donor who either received an allogeneic hematopoietic cell transplant for a myeloid malignancy or was a related donor (not recorded which). Some clones in this sample may be carry-over from other donors' samples. The chain joins TRBV27 to TRBJ1-2, with TRBD1 perhaps the D gene, on 6 matching bases. The specimen sequenced was PBMCs. The CDR3 has the sequence CASSPAQGYGYTF. The DNA sequence follows: TGTGCCAGCAGTCCGGCACAGGGCTATGGCTACACCTTC.